This TCR beta chain was found in a study of blood T cell repertoires in COVID-19. On the study more broadly: Samples came from the United States, Italy and Spain, spanning acute and convalescent COVID-19. In each case, the material was cDNA or gDNA derived from T cells, B-cell-depleted T cells, or PBMCs.

Seattle's cohort entered during active infection and was followed longitudinally. Original methodology: By means of reference gene primer amplification, nucleated cell counts were estimated. Some clones are missing from TCRdb's copy, which holds only in-frame ones; the method was immunoSEQ multiplex PCR. V and J calls and clone size are as listed in that table; D and trimming were resolved from the DNA. The table has about 270,000 clones, roughly 90% seen once. The V gene lost 0 bases and the J gene lost 3 bases, with 15 bases spanning the gap. CDR1 MGHRA and CDR2 YSYEKL come from the germline V gene. The CDR3 extends over 16 amino acids.

The chain is built from TRBV4-1 and TRBJ2-7, with a possible D match to TRBD1 (6 bases). The sequenced material came from peripheral blood. This TCR was sampled from a woman in her 30s with COVID-19, enrolled during active disease. The CDR3 is CASSQDYARGDYEQYF. The CDR3, as DNA: TGCGCCAGCAGCCAAGATTACGCCAGGGGAGACTACGAGCAGTACTTC.